These 7 T cell receptor beta chains originate from one sample sequenced in a study of blood T cells in healthy people across ages. A second roughly 7 to 12 cycle PCR used barcoded and J-beta primers. TCRdb recomputed calls from the 5' RACE reads with MiXCR, one row per CDR3 protein. The data contain some 900,000 distinct CDR3 sequences, 40% to 60% of them singletons. What was sequenced was blood. The receptor source for this set is a man aged 25 to 40 in good health.

The chain employs TRBV7-8 and TRBJ2-1; maybe TRBD1 (5 bases). Between the trimmed V and J ends, which lost 1 base and 8 bases, there was a span of 9 bases. This CDR3 is built from 13 residues. Germline lookup yields CDR1 SGHVS and CDR2 FQNEAQ. CDR3 sequence: CASSLDRTDEQFF. CDR3 DNA sequence: TGTGCCAGCAGCTTAGACAGGACGGATGAGCAGTTCTTC.

The chain is built from TRBV20-1 and TRBJ2-4; the D gene is possibly TRBD2 (6 bases). The DNA end favors TRBJ2-7, so the J call may be wrong. The CDR3 has 13 amino acids. Germline CDR1 DFQATT, CDR2 SNEGSKA (reference sequence). Here the CDR3 reads CSARARRGYEQYF. CDR3 in DNA: TGCAGTGCTAGAGCTCGGAGGGGATACGAGCAGTACTTC.

This clonotype was picked up a small number of times. The chain couples TRBV12-3 or TRBV12-4 to TRBJ2-7, with unresolved D. The CDR3 loop spans 14 amino acids. With 3 bases removed from V and 1 base from J, the gap between germline ends came to 10 bases. The CDR3 region has the DNA TGTGCCAGCAGTTTGAACGGGCCTTCCTACGAGCAGTACTTC. This sequence encodes CASSLNGPSYEQYF.

This clonotype was observed a few times. The chain joins TRBV25-1 to TRBJ1-2; a weak D match, TRBD1 (5 bases). V was clipped by 2 bases and J by 12 bases, with 10 bases between them. This CDR3 has 11 residues. Germline assignment: CDR1 MGHDK and CDR2 SYGVNS. DNA for the CDR3: TGTGCCAGCAGTGAACTGGGACTCCACACCTTC. It yields the protein CASSELGLHTF.

There are many counts of this clonotype. The V and J genes are TRBV5-1 and TRBJ1-1, with no clear D. The V gene's germline CDR1 is SGHRS and CDR2 YFSETQ. Deletions cut 0 bases from V and 3 bases from J, with 9 bases between. CDR3 length equals 14 residues. The DNA for the CDR3 is TGCGCCAGCAGCTTGGAAAGGGAGGACACTGAAGCTTTCTTT. Amino acid sequence: CASSLEREDTEAFF.

The chain joins TRBV20-1 to TRBJ1-5, with TRBD1 as a possible D gene (6 bases). The CDR3 extends over 16 amino acids. Germline V lookup: CDR1 DFQATT, CDR2 SNEGSKA (reference sequence). The V gene lost 2 bases and the J gene lost 3 bases, with 17 bases spanning the gap. The CDR3 DNA follows: TGCAGTGCTAGACGACCCGGAGGGGGTAACAATCAGCCCCAGCATTTT. Its protein is CSARRPGGGNNQPQHF.

J is TRBJ1-5 and V is TRBV6-5; D ambiguous. This CDR3 has 18 amino acids. Trimming took 2 bases from V and 0 from J, leaving 17 bases between them. Germline CDR1 reads MNHEY; CDR2 reads SVGAGI. The CDR3 sequence is CASSYMGLRPNSNQPQHF. The CDR3 DNA reads TGTGCCAGCAGTTACATGGGCCTCCGCCCAAATAGCAATCAGCCCCAGCATTTT.